Following are 25 T cell receptor beta chains from one sample sequenced in a study of identical twins. TCRdb re-called the 5' RACE reads through MiXCR, storing one row per CDR3 protein. The data hold about 730,000 distinct CDR3 sequences, with roughly 20% observed a single time. These data were also reused for a study on T cells expressing NK-cell markers.

Sequences were obtained from PBMCs. The origin of the receptors is a young woman in good health.

This chain uses TRBV6-2 or TRBV6-3 with TRBJ1-1; 11 bases agree with TRBD1. The ends lost 2 bases at V and 4 bases at J; junction bases unmatched: 9. Germline V gene data show CDR1 as MNHEY and CDR2 as SVGEGT. This CDR3 has 17 residues. The CDR3 reads CASSYLPTGQGVTEAFF. In nucleotides, the CDR3 is TGTGCCAGCAGTTACCTACCAACGGGACAGGGGGTCACTGAAGCTTTCTTT.

J is TRBJ1-2 and V is TRBV12-3 or TRBV12-4; D ambiguous. This CDR3 is 13 amino acids long. V lost 1 base and J 8 bases, leaving 11 bases between the germline ends. The CDR3 DNA follows: TGTGCCAGCAGTTTAGTTGGTGACGGGGGCTACACCTTC. This translates into CASSLVGDGGYTF.

This chain links TRBV7-9 with TRBJ1-2; TRBD1 matches 11 bases. The CDR3 runs 14 residues. Losses at the gene ends were 5 bases for V and 6 bases for J; bases not matched to a gene: 5. The germline V gene has CDR1 SEHNR and CDR2 FQNEAQ (reference sequence). CDR3 sequence (DNA): TGTGCCAGCAGCCAGGACAGGGGGCCGAATGGCTACACCTTC. Its translation is CASSQDRGPNGYTF.

This clonotype was recorded many times. V gene TRBV5-1 combines with J gene TRBJ2-3; 9 bases fit TRBD1. This CDR3 spans 15 amino acids. The germline V gene encodes CDR1 SGHRS and CDR2 YFSETQ. Trimming removed 2 bases from V and 6 bases from J; junction bases left unmatched: 7. The DNA of the CDR3 is TGCGCCAGCAGCTTACTACAGGGGGCGAAGGATACGCAGTATTTT. It translates to CASSLLQGAKDTQYF.

V is TRBV20-1 and J is TRBJ2-3; perhaps TRBD1 as D (6 bases). Trimming stripped 3 bases from V and 2 bases from J, with 12 bases between. Germline V gene sequence: CDR1 DFQATT, CDR2 SNEGSKA (reference sequence). This CDR3 comprises 14 residues. For the CDR3, the DNA is TGCAGTGCTAGTGAAGGACAGTACACAGATACGCAGTATTTT. It specifies CSASEGQYTDTQYF.

The chain couples TRBV12-3 or TRBV12-4 to TRBJ2-7, with 9 nucleotides matching TRBD2. This CDR3 comprises 16 residues. V lost 3 bases and J lost 0; bases outside the gene matches: 6. For the CDR3, the DNA is TGTGCCAGCAGTTTTTGGGCGGGAGGGAGCTCCTACGAGCAGTACTTC. This sequence encodes CASSFWAGGSSYEQYF.

There are a few counts of this clonotype. This chain joins TRBV12-3 or TRBV12-4 and TRBJ1-2; D might be TRBD1 (6 bases). With 7 bases removed from V and 4 bases from J, the gap between germline ends came to 16 bases. The CDR3 runs to 14 residues. CDR3 sequence (DNA): TGTGCCAGCACCGCAGTGACAGGATCCTATGGCTACACCTTC. Translating gives CASTAVTGSYGYTF.

This clonotype has more than one count but fewer than ten. V is TRBV7-8 and J is TRBJ2-1, with 7 bases fitting TRBD1. The CDR3 loop spans 15 amino acids. The germline CDR1 and CDR2 sequences are SGHVS and FQNEAQ. With 1 base clipped from V and 8 bases from J, the junction kept 8 bases outside the gene matches. CDR3 sequence: CASSLDRGTVDEQFF. Written as DNA, the CDR3 is TGTGCCAGCAGCTTAGATCGAGGGACAGTGGATGAGCAGTTCTTC.

This clonotype has a count of ten or more. The chain employs TRBV12-3 or TRBV12-4 and TRBJ1-2; D is undetermined. V was shortened by 10 bases and J by 0 bases, with 12 bases between the two germline ends. The length of the CDR3 is 13 residues. The CDR3 DNA reads TGTGCCACCGGGTCCGCAGCTAACTATGGCTACACCTTC. It translates to CATGSAANYGYTF.

The sample holds many counts of this clonotype. This rearrangement joins TRBV7-2 to TRBJ1-2, with D possibly TRBD1 on 5 matching bases. V was pared by 5 bases and J by 6 bases, with 19 bases between. Germline V CDR1 and CDR2: SGHTA, FQGNSA. The CDR3 is made up of 15 amino acids. For the CDR3, the DNA is TGTGCCAGCAGCCCTAAATCGCAGGGTACCCATGGCTACACCTTC. Encoded protein: CASSPKSQGTHGYTF.

This clonotype has more than one count but fewer than ten. The J gene is TRBJ1-5, the V gene TRBV4-3; D call uncertain. The CDR3 is 14 amino acids. Trimming took 0 bases from V and 6 from J, leaving 9 bases between them. CDR1 LGHNA and CDR2 YSLEER come from the germline V gene. In nucleotides, the CDR3 is TGCGCCAGCAGCCAAGACGGCCGTGGTCAGCCCCAGCATTTT. Its protein product is CASSQDGRGQPQHF.

This rearrangement joins TRBV27 to TRBJ2-1; TRBD2 might be the D (6 bases). This CDR3 has 17 residues. Trimming pared 0 bases from V and 3 bases from J, leaving 15 bases between. From germline, CDR1 is MNHEY and CDR2 SMNVEV (reference sequence). CDR3 loop: CASSLSPVWGGYNEQFF. The CDR3 DNA reads as TGTGCCAGCAGTTTATCACCTGTATGGGGAGGCTACAATGAGCAGTTCTTC.

This clonotype was observed a handful of times. This chain connects TRBV20-1 to TRBJ2-5, with a weak D call TRBD2 (5 bases). The V gene lost 3 bases and the J gene lost 7 bases, with 15 bases spanning the gap. The CDR3 length is 13 residues. CDR1 is DFQATT, CDR2 SNEGSKA, per germline (reference sequence). The CDR3 DNA sequence: TGCAGTGCTAGCAGGACTCGACATCCGACCCAGTACTTC. Translated: CSASRTRHPTQYF.

The V call is TRBV7-6, the J call TRBJ2-2; D is ambiguous. CDR1 and CDR2 (germline): SGHVS, FNYEAQ. The CDR3 has 15 amino acids. Deletions cut 5 bases from V and 2 bases from J, with 12 bases between. CDR3 nucleotide sequence: TGTGCCAGCAGCGGACGAGCGACTAACACCGGGGAGCTGTTTTTT. The encoded protein is CASSGRATNTGELFF.

This clonotype was detected only once. The chain is built from TRBV18 and TRBJ1-1; D unclear. Germline values: CDR1 KGHSH, CDR2 LQKENI. This CDR3 contains 15 residues. The ends were cut back, 2 bases at V and 2 bases at J, with 12 bases in the middle. The CDR3 loop reads CASSPDPGPNTEAFF. In DNA, the CDR3 is TGTGCCAGCTCACCAGATCCTGGACCAAACACTGAAGCTTTCTTT.

There are a few counts of this clonotype. V is TRBV25-1 and J is TRBJ2-3; 10 bases match TRBD2. J lost 0 bases, V lost 6 bases, and 12 bases had no gene match. Germline V gene sequence: CDR1 MGHDK, CDR2 SYGVNS. CDR3 length equals 18 residues. The CDR3 reads CASSQTYSSGRSTDTQYF. CDR3 DNA: TGTGCCAGCAGCCAAACCTATTCTAGCGGGAGAAGCACAGATACGCAGTATTTT.

The sample holds many counts of this clonotype. The chain employs TRBV7-2 and TRBJ1-2; D unclear. Looked up from germline, CDR1 is SGHTA and CDR2 is FQGNSA. V was clipped by 1 base and J by 2 bases, with 8 bases between them. The CDR3 is 14 amino acids. The CDR3 bases are TGTGCCAGCAGCTTAGGCGTACAGAACTATGGCTACACCTTC. This codes for CASSLGVQNYGYTF.

The chain joins TRBV7-2 to TRBJ2-4, with D unresolved. Germline-derived CDR1 and CDR2 are SGHTA and FQGNSA. The CDR3 loop spans 15 amino acids. Between the trimmed V and J ends, which lost 6 bases and 0 bases, there was a span of 12 bases. DNA of the CDR3: TGTGCCAGCAGAGGTACACGTGGAGCCAAAAACATTCAGTACTTC. Amino acids: CASRGTRGAKNIQYF.

The rearrangement links TRBV20-1 to TRBJ2-5; the D call may be TRBD1 or TRBD2 (6 bases each). Germline CDR1 reads DFQATT; CDR2 reads SNEGSKA (reference sequence). Trimming cost V 6 bases and J 2 bases, with 19 bases left between them. This CDR3 region has 15 residues. CDR3 DNA sequence: TGCAGTGCAAGGGGAGGCAGGGGCCTTCAAGAGACCCAGTACTTC. Its protein is CSARGGRGLQETQYF.

This clonotype was recorded many times. This chain links TRBV6-2 or TRBV6-3 with TRBJ2-1; no clear D. This CDR3 region has 16 residues. Per the germline V gene, CDR1 is MNHEY and CDR2 is SVGEGT. Trimming took 7 bases from V and 0 from J, leaving 16 bases between them. The CDR3 nucleotides read TGTGCCAGCACCCCGTCCTACTCCAGCTCCTACAATGAGCAGTTCTTC. Encoded protein: CASTPSYSSSYNEQFF.

V usage is TRBV20-1 and J usage is TRBJ2-1, with D perhaps matching TRBD2 (5 bases). The V end was cut by 2 bases, the J end by 10 bases, with 12 bases between. Germline V gene data show CDR1 as DFQATT and CDR2 as SNEGSKA (reference sequence). The CDR3 is 12 amino acids. This chain's CDR3 is CSARRARREQFF. In DNA, the CDR3 is TGCAGTGCTAGACGGGCCCGGAGGGAGCAGTTCTTC.

The rearrangement joins TRBV6-2 or TRBV6-3 to TRBJ2-7, with 10 nucleotides matching TRBD2. Germline values: CDR1 MNHEY, CDR2 SVGEGT. The CDR3 spans 16 residues. The ends lost 10 bases at V and 3 bases at J; junction bases unmatched: 15. The CDR3 spells CATSLIAGGRFYEQYF. In nucleotides, the CDR3 is TGTGCCACTTCATTAATAGCGGGGGGCCGATTCTACGAGCAGTACTTC.

The chain couples TRBV12-3 or TRBV12-4 to TRBJ2-7, with D unclear. The germline V and J ends were trimmed by 3 bases and 2 bases, with 11 bases remaining between them. The CDR3 runs 14 residues. The CDR3 reads CASSLSGLTYEQYF. The CDR3 region has the DNA TGTGCCAGCAGTTTGTCCGGCCTCACCTACGAGCAGTACTTC.

V gene TRBV29-1 combines with J gene TRBJ2-2; TRBD2 matches at 7 bases. V lost 6 bases, J lost 1 base, and 2 bases stayed unmatched. Germline loops: CDR1 SQVTM, CDR2 ANQGSEA. The CDR3 extends over 13 amino acids. The chain's CDR3 is CSVGGGNTGELFF. The CDR3 nucleotides read TGCAGCGTAGGCGGGGGGAACACCGGGGAGCTGTTTTTT.

The chain carries TRBV11-2 and TRBJ2-3; perhaps D is TRBD1 or TRBD2 (5 bases each). There are 19 residues in the CDR3. Trimming left V 5 bases short and J 11 bases short, with 35 bases between. Germline CDR1 reads SGHAT; CDR2 reads FQNNGV. CDR3 in amino acids: CASSLEPSLVDPRKRGQYF. Here the CDR3 DNA reads TGTGCCAGCAGCCTCGAACCCTCCTTGGTGGACCCGAGGAAGAGGGGGCAGTATTTT.